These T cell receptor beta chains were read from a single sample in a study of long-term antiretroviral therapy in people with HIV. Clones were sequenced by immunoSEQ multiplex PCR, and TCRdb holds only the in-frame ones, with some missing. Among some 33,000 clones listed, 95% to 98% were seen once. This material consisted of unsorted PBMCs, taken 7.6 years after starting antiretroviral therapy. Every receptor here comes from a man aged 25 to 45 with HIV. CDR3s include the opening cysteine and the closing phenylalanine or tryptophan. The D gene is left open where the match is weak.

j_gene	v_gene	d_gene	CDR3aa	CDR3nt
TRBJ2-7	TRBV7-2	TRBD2	CASSLREGAYEQYF	TGTGCCAGCAGCTTAAGGGAGGGTGCGTACGAGCAGTACTTC
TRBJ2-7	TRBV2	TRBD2	CASSPLAGGSYEQYF	TGTGCCAGCAGCCCTCTAGCGGGAGGGTCCTACGAGCAGTACTTC
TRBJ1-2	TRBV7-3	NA	CASSLKGVRGDGYTF	TGTGCCAGCAGTCTTAAGGGGGTCAGGGGCGATGGCTACACCTTC
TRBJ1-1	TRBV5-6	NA	CASSFPQQNTEAFF	TGTGCCAGCAGCTTCCCACAGCAGAACACTGAAGCTTTCTTT
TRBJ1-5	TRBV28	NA	CATKRANQPQHF	TGTGCCACCAAAAGAGCTAATCAGCCCCAGCATTTT
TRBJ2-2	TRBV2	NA	CASSGTTNTGELFF	TGTGCCAGCTCCGGGACAACGAACACCGGGGAGCTGTTTTTT
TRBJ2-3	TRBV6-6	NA	CASSYSLTGSTDTQYF	TGTGCCAGCAGTTACTCCCTGACGGGTAGCACAGATACGCAGTATTTT
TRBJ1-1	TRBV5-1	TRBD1	CASSGIRTGQENTEAFF	TGCGCCAGCAGCGGGATCCGGACAGGGCAGGAGAACACTGAAGCTTTCTTT
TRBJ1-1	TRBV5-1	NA	CASSLENMNTEAFF	TGCGCCAGCAGCCTGGAAAACATGAACACTGAAGCTTTCTTT
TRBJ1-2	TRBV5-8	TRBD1	CASSSGTGWSGYTF	TGTGCCAGCAGCTCCGGGACAGGGTGGAGTGGCTACACCTTC
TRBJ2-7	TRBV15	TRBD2	CATSKGAGGVNEQYF	TGTGCCACCAGCAAAGGCGCGGGAGGGGTTAACGAGCAGTACTTC
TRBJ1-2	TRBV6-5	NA	CASSYLYGYTF	TGTGCCAGCAGTTACCTCTATGGCTACACCTTC
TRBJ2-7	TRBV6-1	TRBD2	CASRTGGYHEQYF	TGTGCCAGCAGGACGGGGGGGTACCACGAGCAGTACTTC
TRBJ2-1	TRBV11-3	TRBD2	CASSLFSGSDNEQFF	TGTGCCAGCAGCTTGTTTAGCGGGAGCGACAATGAGCAGTTCTTC
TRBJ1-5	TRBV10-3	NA	CAISEGMSNQPQHF	TGTGCCATCAGTGAGGGTATGAGCAATCAGCCCCAGCATTTT
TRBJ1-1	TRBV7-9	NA	CASSSLFRQANTEAFF	TGTGCCAGCAGCTCCCTATTTCGACAAGCGAACACTGAAGCTTTCTTT
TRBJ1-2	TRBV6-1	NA	CATGQYGYTF	TGTGCCACCGGACAGTATGGCTACACCTTC
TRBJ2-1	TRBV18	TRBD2	CASSLLPGTSGYNEQFF	TGTGCCAGCTCACTTCTGCCGGGGACTAGCGGGTACAATGAGCAGTTCTTC
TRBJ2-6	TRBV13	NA	CASSSLPGANVLTF	TGTGCCAGCAGCTCCCTCCCTGGGGCCAACGTCCTGACTTTC
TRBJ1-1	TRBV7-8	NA	CASSLVALTSLNTEAFF	TGTGCCAGCAGCTTAGTGGCTCTAACCTCCCTGAACACTGAAGCTTTCTTT
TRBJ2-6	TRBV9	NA	CASSAKGGAALSGANVLTF	TGTGCCAGCAGCGCCAAAGGTGGAGCGGCGCTCTCTGGGGCCAACGTCCTGACTTTC
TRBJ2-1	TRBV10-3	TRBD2	CAISAAGVSGGAEVEFF	TGTGCCATCAGCGCCGCAGGCGTTAGCGGGGGGGCCGAGGTGGAGTTCTTC
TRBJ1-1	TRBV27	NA	CASSLQWGTEAFF	TGTGCCAGCAGTTTACAGTGGGGCACTGAAGCTTTCTTT
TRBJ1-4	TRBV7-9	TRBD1	CASSFGTDEKLFF	TGTGCCAGCAGCTTCGGGACAGATGAAAAACTGTTTTTT
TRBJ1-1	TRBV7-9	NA	CASSLVGSTEAFF	TGTGCCAGCAGCTTAGTTGGGTCCACTGAAGCTTTCTTT
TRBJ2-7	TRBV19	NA	CASRGGWGYEQYF	TGTGCCTCCCGAGGCGGGTGGGGTTACGAGCAGTACTTC